This T cell receptor beta chain was profiled in a study of follicular helper T cells after annual influenza vaccination. Assay: immunoSEQ multiplex PCR; the TCRdb copy retains only in-frame clones and omits some. The data hold 9,500 to 15,000 clones, with approximately 80% observed a single time. Notes on the study in general: Recurrent ICOS+CD38+ cTfh clonotypes included tetramer and AIM influenza-specific ones. Change in circulating plasmablasts correlated with ICOS+CD38+ cTfh clonality change. Day 7 ICOS+CD38+ clones were most often found later in ICOS-CD38- cTfh cells.

Remarks on this clone: Its target is unknown.

Germline-derived CDR1 and CDR2 are MNHNS and SASEGT. V was pared by 4 bases and J by 4 bases, with 16 bases between. The length of the CDR3 is 16 residues. As to time point: 2015-2016 season, pre-vaccination. Excluded were substance abuse, HIV/AIDS, active cancer, immunomodulatory drugs and active illness. This receptor was taken from an adult who received the influenza vaccine. This material consisted of CXCR5+ CD38- circulating T follicular helper cells from blood, taken on the day of influenza vaccination. Specified subset: circulating Tfh, non-naive CD4+CXCR5+PD-1+ (ICOS+CD38+ or ICOS-CD38-). The chain carries TRBV6-1 and TRBJ2-2; the D gene is possibly TRBD2 (6 bases). CDR3 region: CASSGGPGRTTGELFF. The DNA of the CDR3 is TGTGCCAGCAGTGGAGGCCCGGGGAGGACCACCGGGGAGCTGTTTTTT.